Following are 3 T cell receptor beta chains from one sample sequenced in a study of T-cell memory formation after mild COVID-19. Each CDR3 protein is one row after TCRdb ran MiXCR on the 5' RACE reads. The profile covers 200,000 to 250,000 distinct CDR3 sequences, with more than 8% appearing a single time and 3.5% to 4% taken by the ten largest. Sample: PBMCs or a T cell subset sorted from them (not recorded which). Receptors originate from a man between 18 and 35 years old who had mild COVID-19 (a few samples of this study predate the infection). Cell type and time point are not known.

The sample holds a few counts of this clonotype. The J gene is TRBJ2-3, the V gene TRBV20-1, with a possible D match to TRBD1 (6 bases). V gave up 3 bases and J gave up 1 base, with 11 bases separating them. The length of the CDR3 is 14 residues. Germline CDR1 reads DFQATT; CDR2 reads SNEGSKA (reference sequence). CDR3 amino acids: CSARLPGGTDTQYF. CDR3 nucleotide sequence: TGCAGTGCTAGGCTTCCAGGGGGCACAGATACGCAGTATTTT.

The CDR3 is CASSPQGRDNEQFF. The CDR3 DNA follows: TGTGCCAGCAGCCCACAGGGGAGGGACAATGAGCAGTTCTTC. The J gene is TRBJ2-1, the V gene TRBV4-2; D might be TRBD1 or TRBD2, each matching 7 bases. Trimming left V 4 bases short and J 5 bases short, with 12 bases between. The CDR3 covers 14 residues. Germline V gene lookup returns CDR1 LGHNA and CDR2 YNFKEQ.

This clonotype was counted a few times. The junction departs from the called germline gene at one end, perhaps through a read error. The gene calls are TRBV18 and TRBJ1-1; no reliable D call. This CDR3 is built from 18 residues. Germline V gene lookup returns CDR1 KGHSH and CDR2 LQKENI. The CDR3 loop is CASSPRGSKETSGSRLTF. In DNA, the CDR3 is TGTGCCAGCTCACCACGCGGTAGTAAGGAAACCAGTGGCTCTAGGTTGACCTTT. Full variable domain (missing parts from reference TRBV18 and TRBJ1-1): NAGVMQNPRHLVRRRGQEARLRCSPMKGHSHVYWYRQLPEEGLKFMVYLQKENIIDESGMPKERFSAEFPKEGPSILRIQQVVRGDSAAYFCASSPRGSKETSGSRLTFGQGTRLTVV.